This is a list of T cell receptor beta chains from one sample in a study of T-cell memory formation after mild COVID-19. TCRdb fed the 5' RACE reads into MiXCR, producing one record per CDR3 protein. The profile shows roughly 410,000 distinct CDR3 sequences, 20% to 25% of them singletons. Sequencing was done on a sample of PBMCs or a T cell subset sorted from them (not recorded which). The receptors derive from an adult woman who had mild COVID-19 (a few samples of this study predate the infection). Cell type and time point are not known. The CDR3 runs from the conserved cysteine through the conserved F or W. D genes are given only for firm matches. Clone sizes are given selectively: once, few, many, or a class where the clone is expanded.

>TRBJ1-5|TRBD1|TRBV19|few
CASQDRGVLNQPQHF
TGTGCCTCCCAGGACAGGGGAGTCCTCAATCAGCCCCAGCATTTT
>TRBJ2-7|.|TRBV7-2|few
CASSAGLRSYEQYF
TGTGCCAGCAGCGCGGGACTCCGCTCCTACGAGCAGTACTTC
>TRBJ2-3|.|TRBV7-2|.
CASSDYRVSTDTQYF
TGTGCCAGCAGCGACTACAGGGTTAGCACAGATACGCAGTATTTT
>TRBJ2-6|TRBD1|TRBV7-2|.
CASSSQGAGANVLTF
TGTGCCAGCAGCTCTCAGGGGGCCGGGGCCAACGTCCTGACTTTC
>TRBJ1-1|.|TRBV24-1|few
CATQKGRYTEAFF
TGTGCCACCCAAAAGGGAAGGTACACTGAAGCTTTCTTT
>TRBJ2-7|TRBD2|TRBV7-6|.
CASSRIFTSTSGRSRTYEQYF
TGTGCCAGCAGCCGGATTTTCACCTCGACTAGCGGGAGGTCCCGGACCTACGAGCAGTACTTC
>TRBJ2-2|.|TRBV25-1|few
CASDSPGPTGELFF
TGTGCCAGTGATTCTCCTGGCCCCACCGGGGAGCTGTTTTTT
>TRBJ2-1|.|TRBV6-4|.
CASSERWGNEQFF
TGTGCCAGCAGTGAGAGGTGGGGCAATGAGCAGTTCTTC
>TRBJ2-3|.|TRBV7-9|.
CASSLDSERHTDTQYF
TGTGCCAGCAGCTTAGACTCAGAGAGACACACAGATACGCAGTATTTT
>TRBJ2-4|TRBD2|TRBV6-2/TRBV6-3|.
CASTPLPGGPDKNIQYF
TGTGCCAGCACCCCGTTGCCGGGAGGGCCCGACAAAAACATTCAGTACTTC
>TRBJ2-7|TRBD2|TRBV7-2|few
CASSPDGTSGRHPYEQYF
TGTGCCAGCAGCCCTGACGGGACTAGCGGGAGGCATCCCTACGAGCAGTACTTC
>TRBJ1-5|.|TRBV21-1|.
CASSKRKLPGPPTNQPQHF
TGTGCCAGCAGCAAACGGAAGCTTCCGGGACCCCCAACCAATCAGCCCCAGCATTTT
>TRBJ2-1|TRBD1|TRBV9|few
CASSVAPGQYNEQFF
TGTGCCAGCAGCGTTGCTCCGGGACAGTACAATGAGCAGTTCTTC
>TRBJ2-5|TRBD1|TRBV2|.
CASSSRGLKGETQYF
TGTGCCAGCTCAAGTAGGGGGCTAAAAGGGGAGACCCAGTACTTC
>TRBJ2-1|TRBD1|TRBV6-4|.
CASSDSGQGVDEQFF
TGTGCCAGCAGTGACTCGGGACAGGGGGTCGATGAGCAGTTCTTC
>TRBJ1-2|.|TRBV10-2|.
CASSLDIENYGYTF
TGCGCCAGCAGTCTAGACATTGAGAACTATGGCTACACCTTC
>TRBJ1-1|TRBD1|TRBV19|once
CASSPGDRGYTEAFF
TGTGCCAGTAGTCCTGGGGACAGGGGGTACACTGAAGCTTTCTTT
>TRBJ2-7|TRBD2|TRBV5-1|few
CASSLGSTSLHEQYF
TGCGCCAGCAGCTTAGGGTCGACTAGCCTCCACGAGCAGTACTTC
>TRBJ1-5|.|TRBV12-3/TRBV12-4|few
CASSFWGSNQPQHF
TGTGCCAGCAGTTTTTGGGGTAGCAATCAGCCCCAGCATTTT
>TRBJ2-7|TRBD1|TRBV5-1|.
CASSPGQRTYEQYF
TGCGCCAGCAGCCCGGGACAGAGGACCTACGAGCAGTACTTC
>TRBJ2-7|TRBD2|TRBV4-2|few
CASRGGTSYEQYF
TGTGCCAGCAGGGGGGGGACTTCCTACGAGCAGTACTTC
>TRBJ1-2|TRBD1|TRBV5-1|few
CASSLGQGLGGYTF
TGCGCCAGCAGCTTGGGACAGGGGCTCGGTGGCTACACCTTC